The rows below give T cell receptor beta chains drawn from one sample of a study of blood T cell repertoires in COVID-19. The data were produced by immunoSEQ multiplex PCR, yet TCRdb's version contains in-frame clones alone and is incomplete. The sample includes about 170,000 clones, roughly 80% seen only once; the top ten take 7% to 9%. The source material was peripheral blood. These receptors all come from a man between 60 and 75 years old with acute or convalescent COVID-19. CDR3s include the opening cysteine and the closing phenylalanine or tryptophan. The order of the fields is J gene, D gene, V gene, clone size, CDR3 length, CDR3 DNA, CDR3 protein. The D gene is left open where the match is weak. A clone size is listed for some rows: how often the clone was seen (once, few, many), or a class if it is expanded.

TRBJ1-2 NA TRBV5-1 few 15 TGCGCCAGCAGCTTGTTACAGGGTACGGGCTATGGCTACACCTTC CASSLLQGTGYGYTF
TRBJ2-3 TRBD1 TRBV30 NA 13 TGTGCCTGGACCTTACGCGGACAGGGTCCGCAGTATTTT CAWTLRGQGPQYF
TRBJ2-7 NA TRBV5-1 NA 13 TGCGCCAGCAGCCTGGACGGGGACTACGAGCAGTACTTC CASSLDGDYEQYF
TRBJ2-7 TRBD2 TRBV5-4 NA 13 TGTGCCAGCAGCTTGCTCGGGAGGTACGAGCAGTACTTC CASSLLGRYEQYF
TRBJ2-7 TRBD2 TRBV12-5 NA 13 TGTGCTAGTGGTTTGGTACTGGGGGGGGAGCAGTACTTC CASGLVLGGEQYF
TRBJ2-7 TRBD1 TRBV30 NA 14 TGTGCCTGGAGTGTAGGGACAGACTCTGCCGAGCAGTACTTC CAWSVGTDSAEQYF
TRBJ1-2 TRBD1 TRBV2 NA 15 TGTGCCAGCAGTGAAGGGGCACAGGGGATCTATGGCTACACCTTC CASSEGAQGIYGYTF
TRBJ1-1 NA TRBV5-5 NA 12 TGTGCCAGCAGCTTGGGAGGGGACTGGGCTTTCTTT CASSLGGDWAFF
TRBJ2-7 TRBD1 TRBV9 NA 16 TGTGCCAGCAGCGTACGGGACAGGGGGCTTTCCTACGAGCAGTACTTC CASSVRDRGLSYEQYF
TRBJ2-3 NA TRBV6-4 NA 14 TGTGCCAGCAGTGACTCGGGGCTAGCGGATACGCAGTATTTT CASSDSGLADTQYF
TRBJ2-2 TRBD2 TRBV12-3/TRBV12-4 NA 13 TGTGCCAGCGGGGGGGGTTCGCCCGGGGAGCTGTTTTTT CASGGGSPGELFF
TRBJ2-6 NA TRBV5-4 NA 16 TGTGCCAGCAGCTTAGGGGGGACAGCTGGGGCCAACGTCCTGACTTTC CASSLGGTAGANVLTF
TRBJ2-7 NA TRBV9 few 14 TGTGCCAGCAGCGTATCAGGGGCCTACGACGAGCAGTACTTC CASSVSGAYDEQYF
TRBJ1-2 NA TRBV4-3 NA 14 TGCGCCAGCAGCCAAGAAGACGGGTCCTATGGCTACACCTTC CASSQEDGSYGYTF
TRBJ1-6 NA TRBV14 NA 12 TGTGCCAGCAGTCTCGGGTTTTCACCCCTCCACTTT CASSLGFSPLHF
TRBJ1-3 NA TRBV5-6 NA 15 TGTGCCAGCAGCCTCTTGGACAGCTCTGGAAACACCATATATTTT CASSLLDSSGNTIYF
TRBJ2-7 TRBD1 TRBV11-1 NA 13 TGTGCCAGCAGCGGGACAGGCCCCCACGAGCAGTACTTC CASSGTGPHEQYF
TRBJ2-7 TRBD1 TRBV14 once 16 TGTGCCAGCAGCCAGTTAGGGACAGGGGCACACTACGAGCAGTACTTC CASSQLGTGAHYEQYF
TRBJ2-5 TRBD2 TRBV25-1 NA 14 TGTGCCAGCGGGACTAGCGGGGGCCAAGAGACCCAGTACTTC CASGTSGGQETQYF
TRBJ2-5 TRBD1 TRBV5-6 NA 16 TGTGCCAGCAGCTACCCCGGGACAGCTATTCAAGAGACCCAGTACTTC CASSYPGTAIQETQYF
TRBJ2-3 NA TRBV11-3 NA 14 TGTGCCAGCAGCTTACAGGGGCGCCCAGATACGCAGTATTTT CASSLQGRPDTQYF
TRBJ1-6 NA TRBV30 NA 13 TGTGCCTGGAGTAGTCGGGGAAATTCACCCCTCCACTTT CAWSSRGNSPLHF
TRBJ2-7 NA TRBV11-2 once 14 TGTGCCAGCAGCTTAGTTTACGGGTCCTACGAGCAGTACTTC CASSLVYGSYEQYF
TRBJ2-6 NA TRBV5-4 NA 15 TGTGCCAGCAGCTCCCAGGGCGCTGGGGCCAACGTCCTGACTTTC CASSSQGAGANVLTF
TRBJ1-4 NA TRBV9 NA 15 TGTGCCAGCAGCGTAGATGGGGGGGTGTCTGAAAAACTGTTTTTT CASSVDGGVSEKLFF
TRBJ2-1 TRBD1 TRBV18 NA 14 TGTGCCAGCTCACCGAGTACAGGGGCGGATGAGCAGTTCTTC CASSPSTGADEQFF
TRBJ1-2 NA TRBV30 NA 14 TGTGCCTGGAGTGTAGGTGTGGAGGGTCAAGGCTACACCTTC CAWSVGVEGQGYTF
TRBJ1-5 TRBD1 TRBV19 few 14 TGTGCCAGTAGTATGCGGCAGGGGGATCAGCCCCAGCATTTT CASSMRQGDQPQHF
TRBJ1-1 TRBD1 TRBV7-9 NA 17 TGTGCCAGCAGCCAAGGGGGGACAGGGTTGGGGAACACTGAAGCTTTCTTT CASSQGGTGLGNTEAFF
TRBJ1-6 NA TRBV6-5 NA 14 TGTGCCAGCAGGAGAATGATAACGGATTCACCCCTCCACTTT CASRRMITDSPLHF
TRBJ1-2 NA TRBV30 NA 13 TGTGCCTGGAGTGTACAGGCTAACTATGGCTACACCTTC CAWSVQANYGYTF
TRBJ2-7 TRBD1 TRBV25-1 NA 15 TGTGCCAGCAGTGAATGGAGGACAGGGGCCTACGAGCAGTACTTC CASSEWRTGAYEQYF
TRBJ2-7 TRBD2 TRBV10-3 NA 14 TGTGCCATCAGCCCCGGACTAGCGGCCTACGAGCAGTACTTC CAISPGLAAYEQYF
TRBJ1-2 TRBD1 TRBV12-3/TRBV12-4 NA 13 TGTGCCAGCAGTTTAGGGACAGGGGGTGGCTACACCTTC CASSLGTGGGYTF
TRBJ2-3 NA TRBV12-5 NA 14 TGTGCTAGTGCCACGGGATCGCCCACAGATACGCAGTATTTT CASATGSPTDTQYF
TRBJ1-5 NA TRBV6-5 NA 15 TGTGCCAGCAGTAAGTCAGGAGGCCAAGGTCAGCCCCAGCATTTT CASSKSGGQGQPQHF
TRBJ1-1 TRBD1 TRBV2 few 16 TGTGCCAGCAGTGGCCCTCGGGACAGCACGAACACTGAAGCTTTCTTT CASSGPRDSTNTEAFF
TRBJ1-2 TRBD1 TRBV5-4 NA 13 TGTGCCAGCAGCGGGGACAGGGCCTATGGCTACACCTTC CASSGDRAYGYTF
TRBJ2-1 TRBD2 TRBV11-1 NA 14 TGTGCCAGCAGCTTCAGCGGGAACTACAATGAGCAGTTCTTC CASSFSGNYNEQFF
TRBJ2-4 TRBD2 TRBV7-2 once 15 TGTGCCAGCAGCCTCCTTGGGACTAGCGGCAACATTCAGTACTTC CASSLLGTSGNIQYF
TRBJ2-3 NA TRBV2 few 14 TGTGCCAGCAGTGAACAGACTCTCACAGATACGCAGTATTTT CASSEQTLTDTQYF
TRBJ1-2 NA TRBV5-5 NA 16 TGTGCCAGCAGCTTGTCCTGGACAGCCCCTAACTATGGCTACACCTTC CASSLSWTAPNYGYTF
TRBJ1-5 NA TRBV3-1/TRBV3-2 few 13 TGTGCCAGCAGCTCTTCGGCGGGATCGCCCCAGCATTTT CASSSSAGSPQHF
TRBJ2-7 NA TRBV14 NA 13 TGTGCCAGCAGCCAAGGACTAGCCTACGAGCAGTACTTC CASSQGLAYEQYF
TRBJ1-5 TRBD1 TRBV11-2 NA 15 TGTGCCAGCAGCGTAACAGGGGGCGCCGGTCAGCCCCAGCATTTT CASSVTGGAGQPQHF
TRBJ1-2 TRBD1 TRBV5-4 NA 14 TGTGCCAGCAGCTCGGGACAGGCCCCCTATGGCTACACCTTC CASSSGQAPYGYTF
TRBJ2-7 NA TRBV5-5 few 14 TGTGCCAGCAGCTGGGGTGCGGGATCCTACGAGCAGTACTTC CASSWGAGSYEQYF
TRBJ2-2 NA TRBV3-1/TRBV3-2 once 18 TGTGCCAGCAGCCAAGTTGCTCACAGGCCTAAGAACACCGGGGAGCTGTTTTTT CASSQVAHRPKNTGELFF
TRBJ2-3 NA TRBV9 once 14 TGTGCCAGCAGCGTAGGAAGACTCCGGGATACGCAGTATTTT CASSVGRLRDTQYF
TRBJ2-7 TRBD1 TRBV9 few 15 TGTGCCAGCAGCGCCGAGACAGGGGGCTTGTACGAGCAGTACTTC CASSAETGGLYEQYF
TRBJ1-1 NA TRBV30 NA 13 TGTGCCTGGAGTGTTGGGGGGGCAGGTGAAGCTTTCTTT CAWSVGGAGEAFF
TRBJ1-4 NA TRBV7-2 NA 15 TGTGCCAGCAGCTTAGGGGGAGGTGCTAGGGAAAAACTGTTTTTT CASSLGGGAREKLFF
TRBJ2-3 NA TRBV15 NA 15 TGTGCCACCAGCAGTGCTACCCCAGGGACAGATACGCAGTATTTT CATSSATPGTDTQYF
TRBJ2-2 NA TRBV7-9 NA 14 TGTGCCAGCAGCTTCGGGGGAGGCACCGGGGAGCTGTTTTTT CASSFGGGTGELFF